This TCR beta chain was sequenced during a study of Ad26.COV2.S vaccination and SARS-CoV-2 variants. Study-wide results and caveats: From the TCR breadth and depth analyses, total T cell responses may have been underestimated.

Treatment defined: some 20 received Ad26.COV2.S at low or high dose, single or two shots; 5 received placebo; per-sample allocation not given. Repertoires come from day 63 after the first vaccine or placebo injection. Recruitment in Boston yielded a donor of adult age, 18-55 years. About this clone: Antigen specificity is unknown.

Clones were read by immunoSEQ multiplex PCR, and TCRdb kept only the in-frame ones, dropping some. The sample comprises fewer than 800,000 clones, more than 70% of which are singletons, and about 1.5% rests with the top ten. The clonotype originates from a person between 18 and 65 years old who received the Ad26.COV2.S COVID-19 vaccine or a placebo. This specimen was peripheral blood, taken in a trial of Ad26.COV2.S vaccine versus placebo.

The CDR3 bases are TGTGCCAGCAGTTACGCGAGTCAGCCCCAGCATTTT. It encodes CASSYASQPQHF. The chain uses TRBV6-6 and TRBJ1-5; D not resolved. This CDR3 region has 12 residues. CDR1 is MNHNY and CDR2 is SVGAGI in the germline V gene (reference sequence). V was clipped by 2 bases and J by 6 bases, with 5 bases between them.